This T cell receptor beta chain was recorded in a study of high-grade serous ovarian cancer treatment subgroups. Across the whole study: Mean per sample: approximately 14,000 reads, around 7,100 unique TCR beta rearrangements. Overall study findings and caveats: Repertoire analysis covered CDR3 alone, not CDR1 or CDR2. Repertoire similarity ranged roughly 0.11 to 0.85 between tumors of one patient.

Tumor tissue was taken before any definitive surgery or chemotherapy was given. The CDR3 contains 15 residues. Germline-derived CDR1 and CDR2 are MNHNS and SASEGT. The repertoire was sequenced with immunoSEQ multiplex PCR; TCRdb's copy has only in-frame clones and lacks some. This sample has 30,000 or so clones, with 84% found just once. With regard to this clone: Its antigen remains unidentified. One end of the junction varies from germline; a read error may be responsible.

The rearrangement joins TRBV6-1 to TRBJ2-7; 10 bases line up with TRBD2. The material sequenced was tumor tissue. This clonotype originated in a human donor with high-grade serous ovarian cancer. The CDR3 DNA is TGTGCCAGCAGTAAAGCGGGAGGGATCTCCTACGAGCAGTACTTC. Protein product: CASSKAGGISYEQYF.